A single sample is the source of the 26 T cell receptor beta chains below, sequenced in a study of T cells after yellow fever vaccination (dated by TCRdb to the late 2010s). Library method: 5' RACE. Sequencing relied on an Illumina HiSeq 2500. TCRdb cleaned the public reads at Q25 with fastp, built clones with MiXCR and kept in-frame beta chains. Records with the same CDR3 protein are collapsed into one entry carrying the most frequent genes and DNA. For this sample the table gives about 320,000 distinct CDR3 sequences, of which 6.5% to 8.5% were detected only once. The ten biggest clones cover 15% to 20% of the sample. This specimen's treatment or condition label, per the study, means: live attenuated yellow fever vaccine strain. Sequences were derived from PBMCs, sampled approximately 40 days after the first yellow fever vaccination. The origin of the receptors is a man younger than 30 who received the YFV17D yellow fever vaccine.

V usage is TRBV9 and J usage is TRBJ2-3; TRBD2 aligns across 9 bases. The J segment lost 1 base and the V segment lost 1 base, leaving 4 bases of the junction unmatched. The CDR3 is 16 amino acids. Germline lookup yields CDR1 SGDLS and CDR2 YYNGEE. The CDR3 nucleotides read TGTGCCAGCAGCGTACCGCGGGGGGGCGGCACAGATACGCAGTATTTT. This gives the protein CASSVPRGGGTDTQYF. Variable domain in full (rest from reference TRBV9 and TRBJ2-3): DSGVTQTPKHLITATGQRVTLRCSPRSGDLSVYWYQQSLDQGLQFLIQYYNGEERAKGNILERFSAQQFPDLHSELNLSSLELGDSALYFCASSVPRGGGTDTQYFGPGTRLTVL.

Concerning this clonotype itself: This CDR3 is missing its conserved last phenylalanine or tryptophan, likely due to a read error. The rearrangement uses TRBV5-1 and TRBJ2-3; D is unresolved. Germline CDR1 reads SGHRS; CDR2 reads YFSETQ. This CDR3 is built from 14 residues. V was clipped by 1 base and J by 2 bases, with 8 bases between them. The CDR3 DNA sequence: TGCGCCAGCAGCTTGAGTCTTTTCACAGATACGCAGTATCTT. Translated: CASSLSLFTDTQYL.

The J gene is TRBJ2-7, the V gene TRBV21-1; the table's D call of TRBD2 was not tested on the DNA. TRBV21-1 is labeled a pseudogene. This CDR3 is built from 17 residues. CDR3: CASSNEQGLAGTYEQYV. The DNA of the CDR3 is TGTGCCAGCAGCAACGAACAGGGACTAGCGGGTACCTACGAGCAGTACGTC.

This clonotype was counted many times. This CDR3 is CASSLSGGARETQYF. CDR3 sequence (DNA): TGTGCCAGCAGCTTAAGCGGGGGGGCCAGGGAGACCCAGTACTTC. This chain connects TRBV7-3 to TRBJ2-5; TRBD2 matches at 9 bases. With V trimmed by 1 base and J by 5 bases, 5 bases remained unmatched. The CDR3 is 15 residues long. Germline loops: CDR1 SGHTA, CDR2 FQGTGA. The full variable domain, completed using reference TRBV7-3 and TRBJ2-5, is GAGVSQTPSNKVTEKGKYVELRCDPISGHTALYWYRQSLGQGPEFLIYFQGTGAADDSGLPNDRFFAVRPEGSVSTLKIQRTERGDSAVYLCASSLSGGARETQYFGPGTRLLVL.

This clonotype appeared a few times. This rearrangement joins TRBV5-1 to TRBJ1-1, with D unclear. Trimming took off 4 bases at V and 6 bases at J, with 7 bases between the two ends. Germline V gene sequence: CDR1 SGHRS, CDR2 YFSETQ. This CDR3 has 11 amino acids. The chain's CDR3 is CASSDFAEAFF. The CDR3 nucleotides read TGCGCCAGCAGCGATTTTGCTGAAGCTTTCTTT.

The chain joins TRBV5-1 to TRBJ2-6, with D hard to call. The V gene's germline CDR1 is SGHRS and CDR2 YFSETQ. CDR3 length: 15 residues. V was clipped by 3 bases and J by 2 bases, with 9 bases between them. The chain's CDR3 is CASSSEPTGANVLTF. DNA for the CDR3: TGCGCCAGCAGCTCGGAGCCGACTGGGGCCAACGTCCTGACTTTC.

The CDR3 spells CASSRGQGADTQYF. For the CDR3, the DNA is TGTGCCAGCAGCAGGGGACAGGGAGCAGATACGCAGTATTTT. The chain uses TRBV7-9 and TRBJ2-3; 9 bases are shared with TRBD1. The CDR3 covers 14 residues. CDR1 is SEHNR and CDR2 is FQNEAQ in the germline V gene (reference sequence). The junction had 4 bases not matched to a gene; V was cut back by 5 bases and J by 4 bases. Full variable domain (missing parts from reference TRBV7-9 and TRBJ2-3): DTGVSQNPRHKITKRGQNVTFRCDPISEHNRLYWYRQTLGQGPEFLTYFQNEAQLEKSRLLSDRFSAERPKGSFSTLEIQRTEQGDSAMYLCASSRGQGADTQYFGPGTRLTVL.

This clonotype was counted at least ten times. The V and J genes are TRBV10-3 and TRBJ2-1, with D possibly being TRBD2 (5 bases). Germline CDR1 is ENHRY and CDR2 is SYGVKD. This CDR3 region has 11 residues. V was pared by 10 bases and J by 10 bases, with 14 bases between. As DNA, the CDR3 is TGTGCCACCGGGATGTGGATAGAGCAGTTCTTC. It codes for CATGMWIEQFF.

Ten or more counts support this clonotype. The chain recombines TRBV5-1 with TRBJ2-7, with D possibly being TRBD1 (6 bases). CDR3 length equals 14 residues. The V end was cut by 1 base, the J end by 6 bases, with 14 bases between. The V gene's germline CDR1 is SGHRS and CDR2 YFSETQ. CDR3 residues: CASSLTGKNTEQYF. The CDR3 bases are TGCGCCAGCAGCTTGACAGGGAAGAACACCGAGCAGTACTTC.

Ten or more counts support this clonotype. V and J are TRBV7-2 and TRBJ2-5; TRBD2 matches 9 bases. J was trimmed by 5 bases and V by 0 bases; bases with no gene match: 7. The CDR3 contains 16 residues. CDR1 and CDR2 (germline): SGHTA, FQGNSA. The CDR3 reads CASSLARLAGSETQYF. The CDR3 DNA sequence: TGTGCCAGCAGCTTAGCGCGGCTAGCGGGATCTGAGACCCAGTACTTC.

This chain connects TRBV7-2 to TRBJ2-5; D unresolved. CDR3 length equals 13 residues. Trimming left V 6 bases short and J 5 bases short, with 13 bases between. CDR1 and CDR2 (germline): SGHTA, FQGNSA. This CDR3 is CASRIKGSETQYF. The CDR3 region has the DNA TGTGCCAGCAGAATCAAGGGCTCCGAGACCCAGTACTTC.

This clonotype has a handful of counts. V and J are TRBV4-1 and TRBJ2-5, with D perhaps being TRBD1 or TRBD2 (6 bases each). The CDR3 totals 15 residues. V dropped 0 bases and J dropped 5 bases, with 13 bases sitting between them. CDR1 and CDR2 (germline): MGHRA, YSYEKL. In nucleotides, the CDR3 is TGCGCCAGCAGCCAAGATGGGGGGCGCTGGGAGACCCAGTACTTC. Its protein is CASSQDGGRWETQYF.

DNA for the CDR3: TGTGCCATCAGTGAGCAAGGGCCCAACTATGGCTACACCTTC. Translating gives CAISEQGPNYGYTF. The chain carries TRBV10-3 and TRBJ1-2; D unclear. V was clipped by 2 bases and J by 2 bases, with 9 bases between them. The CDR3 has 14 residues. Germline V gene sequence: CDR1 ENHRY, CDR2 SYGVKD.

This clonotype appeared many times. This rearrangement joins TRBV6-1 to TRBJ2-5; 9 bases are shared with TRBD1. This CDR3 comprises 15 residues. V lost 6 bases and J lost 2; bases outside the gene matches: 7. Germline assignment: CDR1 MNHNS and CDR2 SASEGT. CDR3 sequence (DNA): TGTGCCAGCAGCACTGGACAGGGGCGACAAGAGACCCAGTACTTC. This encodes CASSTGQGRQETQYF.

V is TRBV6-5 and J is TRBJ2-5; no clear D gene. V lost 0 bases and J lost 4, with 15 bases in between. CDR1 MNHEY and CDR2 SVGAGI come from the germline V gene. This CDR3 is built from 16 residues. This CDR3 is CASSYSDRLKVETQYF. The CDR3, as DNA: TGTGCCAGCAGTTACTCCGACCGCCTTAAAGTAGAGACCCAGTACTTC.

This clonotype was seen repeatedly, ten times or more. The chain has TRBV20-1 and TRBJ2-5, with TRBD1 matching 9 bases. V lost 4 bases to trimming and J lost 4 bases; unmatched junction nucleotides: 1. The CDR3 runs 12 residues. Germline V gene sequence: CDR1 DFQATT, CDR2 SNEGSKA (reference sequence). CDR3 amino acids: CSAMDRGETQYF. CDR3 coding DNA: TGCAGTGCTATGGACAGGGGAGAGACCCAGTACTTC.

This clonotype was picked up a small number of times. The V and J genes are TRBV5-1 and TRBJ2-5; 11 nucleotides align to TRBD2. J lost 5 bases, V lost 2 bases, and 8 bases had no gene match. Germline V lookup: CDR1 SGHRS, CDR2 YFSETQ. CDR3 size: 16 residues. The CDR3 coding sequence is TGCGCCAGCAGCTTTAGCCTAGCGGGGGGCCAGGAGACCCAGTACTTC. This sequence encodes CASSFSLAGGQETQYF.

This clonotype was recorded a few times. This rearrangement joins TRBV18 to TRBJ2-1; D is uncertain. CDR3 length: 14 residues. Germline V gene data show CDR1 as KGHSH and CDR2 as LQKENI. With 3 bases removed from V and 9 bases from J, the gap between germline ends came to 15 bases. CDR3 coding DNA: TGTGCCAGCTCACCTCCAGCCAGCCGGAGTGAGCAGTTCTTC. Protein: CASSPPASRSEQFF.

This clonotype was recorded a few times. The V call is TRBV5-6, the J call TRBJ1-2, with a tentative D call TRBD1 (6 bases). V gave up 2 bases and J gave up 8 bases, with 13 bases separating them. CDR3 length equals 13 residues. The germline gives CDR1 SGHDT, CDR2 YYEEEE. The CDR3 loop reads CASSFKQGYGYTF. The CDR3 DNA reads TGTGCCAGCAGCTTTAAACAGGGCTACGGCTACACCTTC.

This chain links TRBV5-5 with TRBJ1-6, with D uncertain. Trimming removed 0 bases from V and 5 bases from J, with 12 bases in between. In germline, CDR1 is SGHKS, CDR2 YYEKEE (reference sequence). This CDR3 spans 16 amino acids. This CDR3 reads CASSLDHSLDNSPLHF. The DNA for the CDR3 is TGTGCCAGCAGCTTGGATCACAGCCTGGATAATTCACCCCTCCACTTT.

The rearrangement uses TRBV5-1 and TRBJ2-2, with D possibly matching TRBD1 (6 bases). With 0 bases removed from V and 7 bases from J, the gap between germline ends came to 7 bases. In germline, CDR1 is SGHRS, CDR2 YFSETQ. The CDR3 covers 13 residues. The CDR3 DNA reads TGCGCCAGCAGCTTGGCAGGGGACGGGGAGCTGTTTTTT. Its translation is CASSLAGDGELFF.

This clonotype was seen many times. The chain recombines TRBV5-1 with TRBJ2-2; TRBD2 matches at 8 bases. Germline assignment: CDR1 SGHRS and CDR2 YFSETQ. The CDR3 has 16 amino acids. The J segment lost 5 bases and the V segment lost 3 bases, leaving 9 bases of the junction unmatched. The CDR3 reads CASSWGAGGETGELFF. CDR3 coding DNA: TGCGCCAGCAGCTGGGGCGCGGGGGGCGAAACCGGGGAGCTGTTTTTT.

The table lists this clonotype with many counts. This sequence joins TRBV12-3 or TRBV12-4 and TRBJ1-2; 9 nucleotides line up with TRBD1. The CDR3 has 15 residues. V lost 2 bases, J lost 3 bases, and 4 bases stayed unmatched. This CDR3 is CASSLSDRGHYGYTF. DNA for the CDR3: TGTGCCAGCAGTTTATCGGACAGGGGTCACTATGGCTACACCTTC.

The V gene is TRBV9, the J gene TRBJ2-7; D may be TRBD1 or TRBD2 (5 bases each). The CDR3 totals 15 residues. V was cut by 0 bases and J by 1 base, with 11 bases left in between. Germline-derived CDR1 and CDR2 are SGDLS and YYNGEE. In DNA, the CDR3 is TGTGCCAGCAGCGTAGTTCCAGGGAGTTCCTACGAGCAGTACTTC. This codes for CASSVVPGSSYEQYF.

This clonotype was detected a few times. The genes are TRBV10-3 and TRBJ1-5, with TRBD1 identical over 9 bases. The trim removed 5 bases at V and 9 bases at J, leaving 11 bases unmatched. In germline, CDR1 is ENHRY, CDR2 SYGVKD. The CDR3 covers 15 residues. The CDR3 bases are TGTGCCATCAGTACGGGACAGGGAGAGAAAACGCCCCAGCATTTT. It translates to CAISTGQGEKTPQHF.

The chain couples TRBV27 to TRBJ1-2, with 11 nucleotides matching TRBD1. CDR1 and CDR2 from the germline V gene are MNHEY and SMNVEV (reference sequence). J gave up 4 bases and V 3 bases, and 7 bases lay outside the gene matches. There are 16 residues in the CDR3. As DNA, the CDR3 is TGTGCCAGCAGTTTTGGGGGACAGGGGGGTTTCTATGGCTACACCTTC. It codes for CASSFGGQGGFYGYTF.